A selection of T cell receptor beta chains follows, all from one sample in a study of cytomegalovirus exposure and HLA in healthy donors. Assay: immunoSEQ multiplex PCR; the TCRdb copy retains only in-frame clones and omits some. Here the sample spans some 200,000 clones, about nine tenths being singletons. Sequencing used PBMCs. Receptor source: a woman under 30 in good health and CMV-seronegative. Each CDR3 is given with its conserved first and last residue. D genes are given only for firm matches. The size field is filled for only some rows; it gives once, few, many or a size class.

size: NA
J: TRBJ2-2
D: NA
V: TRBV28
CDR3: CASSRAGRSANTGELFF
DNA: TGTGCCAGCAGTCGGGCGGGGCGGAGCGCGAACACCGGGGAGCTGTTTTTT

size: NA
J: TRBJ2-3
D: TRBD1
V: TRBV5-5
CDR3: CASSLSTRDRDTQYF
DNA: TGTGCCAGCAGCTTGTCGACTCGGGACAGAGATACGCAGTATTTT

size: NA
J: TRBJ2-7
D: TRBD2
V: TRBV6-6
CDR3: CASSYSAGGSEQYF
DNA: TGTGCCAGCAGTTACTCAGCGGGAGGTTCCGAGCAGTACTTC

size: NA
J: TRBJ1-2
D: TRBD1
V: TRBV28
CDR3: CASRTGTGRANYGYTF
DNA: TGTGCCAGCAGAACCGGGACAGGGAGAGCTAACTATGGCTACACCTTC

size: NA
J: TRBJ1-2
D: TRBD1
V: TRBV19
CDR3: CASSIPGTGSYGYTF
DNA: TGTGCCAGTAGTATTCCCGGGACAGGAAGCTATGGCTACACCTTC

size: few
J: TRBJ1-5
D: NA
V: TRBV4-1
CDR3: CASSQDPGNQPQHF
DNA: TGCGCCAGCAGCCAAGATCCGGGGAATCAGCCCCAGCATTTT

size: NA
J: TRBJ2-3
D: NA
V: TRBV5-1
CDR3: CASSPKTGPSITLYTDTQYF
DNA: TGCGCCAGCAGCCCAAAGACTGGCCCCTCGATCACTTTATACACAGATACGCAGTATTTT

size: NA
J: TRBJ1-2
D: TRBD1
V: TRBV7-2
CDR3: CASSLVFSDRGDGYTF
DNA: TGTGCCAGCAGCTTAGTTTTTTCTGACAGGGGGGATGGCTACACCTTC

size: NA
J: TRBJ2-1
D: NA
V: TRBV11-2
CDR3: CASSLVPEYEQFF
DNA: TGTGCCAGCAGCTTAGTCCCCGAGTATGAGCAGTTCTTC

size: NA
J: TRBJ1-3
D: NA
V: TRBV6-4
CDR3: CASSEQDGNTIYF
DNA: TGTGCCAGCAGTGAACAAGATGGAAACACCATATATTTT

size: NA
J: TRBJ2-1
D: NA
V: TRBV5-1
CDR3: CASSLGLGGGHSEQFF
DNA: TGCGCCAGCAGCTTGGGCTTGGGCGGTGGACATAGTGAGCAGTTCTTC

size: NA
J: TRBJ2-5
D: NA
V: TRBV29-1
CDR3: CSVEWGTETQYF
DNA: TGCAGCGTTGAGTGGGGCACAGAGACCCAGTACTTC

size: NA
J: TRBJ2-7
D: NA
V: TRBV9
CDR3: CASSAREHSLYYEQYF
DNA: TGTGCCAGCAGCGCCCGGGAGCATTCCTTATACTACGAGCAGTACTTC

size: once
J: TRBJ2-6
D: NA
V: TRBV7-2
CDR3: CASSPYPGGSSGANVLTF
DNA: TGTGCCAGCAGCCCCTATCCCGGGGGAAGCTCTGGGGCCAACGTCCTGACTTTC

size: NA
J: TRBJ2-3
D: TRBD2
V: TRBV15
CDR3: CATGPGTSGSTDTQYF
DNA: TGTGCCACTGGGCCCGGGACTAGCGGGAGTACAGATACGCAGTATTTT

size: NA
J: TRBJ2-7
D: TRBD1
V: TRBV27
CDR3: CASRDSPYEQYF
DNA: TGTGCCAGCCGGGACAGCCCGTACGAGCAGTACTTC

size: NA
J: TRBJ1-6
D: NA
V: TRBV6-5
CDR3: CASSATGYNSPLHF
DNA: TGTGCCAGCTCGGCGACGGGCTATAATTCACCCCTCCACTTT